Presented here are 20 T cell receptor beta chains from one specimen sequenced in a study of OX40 agonist ivuxolimab in advanced cancers. Clones were sequenced by immunoSEQ multiplex PCR, and TCRdb holds only the in-frame ones, with some missing. Found here are almost 70,000 clones, about nine tenths of them singletons; the top ten hold 4% to 4.5%. The sample consisted of CD4+ or CD8+ T cells sorted from blood, taken in a trial of the OX40 agonist ivuxolimab. All receptors derive from an adult with an advanced solid tumor such as melanoma, head and neck, liver or kidney cancer.

The chain links TRBV5-1 to TRBJ1-4, with 7 nucleotides matching TRBD1. This CDR3 is built from 15 residues. Germline CDR1 is SGHRS and CDR2 is YFSETQ. With V trimmed by 1 base and J by 6 bases, 6 bases remained unmatched. CDR3 in amino acids: CASSLIQGKDEKLFF. The CDR3 bases are TGCGCCAGCAGCTTGATACAGGGGAAGGATGAAAAACTGTTTTTT.

The chain carries TRBV29-1 and TRBJ2-1; no clear D. Germline-derived CDR1 and CDR2 are SQVTM and ANQGSEA. The CDR3 has 13 amino acids. V gave up 7 bases and J gave up 0 bases, with 10 bases separating them. In DNA, the CDR3 is TGCAGCGCGGCAGCAAGCTCCTACAATGAGCAGTTCTTC. This codes for CSAAASSYNEQFF.

The chain has TRBV7-8 and TRBJ2-4, with D unclear. The length of the CDR3 is 11 residues. Germline lookup yields CDR1 SGHVS and CDR2 FQNEAQ. V was pared by 5 bases and J by 6 bases, with 5 bases between. The CDR3 DNA sequence: TGTGCCAGCAGCCTAAGAAACATTCAGTACTTC. This sequence encodes CASSLRNIQYF. The full variable domain, with the rest looked up from reference TRBV7-8 and TRBJ2-4, is GAGVSQSPRYKVAKRGQDVALRCDPISGHVSLFWYQQALGQGPEFLTYFQNEAQLDKSGLPSDRFFAERPEGSVSTLKIQRTQQEDSAVYLCASSLRNIQYFGAGTRLSVL.

The chain couples TRBV6-5 to TRBJ2-7, with 15 bases matching TRBD2. The V and J ends lost 8 bases and 4 bases, in that order; junction bases with no gene match: 6. Germline-derived CDR1 and CDR2 are MNHEY and SVGAGI. The CDR3 runs 15 residues. The CDR3, as DNA: TGTGCCAGCCGACCCGGGACTAGCGGGAGGTACGAGCAGTACTTC. It is translated as CASRPGTSGRYEQYF.

The chain couples TRBV19 to TRBJ2-5, with a possible D match to TRBD2 (6 bases). Between the trimmed V and J ends, which lost 6 bases and 3 bases, there was a span of 14 bases. This CDR3 comprises 14 residues. The germline CDR1 and CDR2 sequences are LNHDA and SQIVND (reference sequence). The CDR3 nucleotides read TGTGCCAGTAGCGACCGGGGGTTGAAAGAGACCCAGTACTTC. Translation: CASSDRGLKETQYF.

The V gene is TRBV5-1, the J gene TRBJ2-5, with 8 bases fitting TRBD2. The CDR3 is 14 amino acids. The germline gives CDR1 SGHRS, CDR2 YFSETQ. V shed 0 bases and J 3 bases; nucleotides not matched to a gene: 1. The CDR3 loop reads CASSLALAEETQYF. The CDR3 region has the DNA TGCGCCAGCAGCTTGGCACTAGCGGAAGAGACCCAGTACTTC.

The chain is built from TRBV7-3 and TRBJ1-1, with 7 bases fitting TRBD1. The length of the CDR3 is 13 residues. CDR1 SGHTA and CDR2 FQGTGA come from the germline V gene. J gave up 2 bases and V 5 bases, and 2 bases lay outside the gene matches. The CDR3: CASSRDSNTEAFF. CDR3 DNA sequence: TGTGCCAGCAGCCGGGACAGCAACACTGAAGCTTTCTTT.

V gene TRBV15 combines with J gene TRBJ2-7; D unresolved. V was cut by 4 bases and J by 2 bases, with 3 bases left in between. Germline V gene sequence: CDR1 LNHNV, CDR2 YYDKDF (reference sequence). This CDR3 contains 11 residues. Here the CDR3 DNA reads TGTGCCACCAGCATAACCTACGAGCAGTACTTC. It translates to CATSITYEQYF.

The chain combines TRBV15 with TRBJ2-1; 8 bases map to TRBD2. J lost 3 bases, V lost 0 bases, and 1 base had no gene match. The CDR3 length is 15 residues. In germline, CDR1 is LNHNV, CDR2 YYDKDF (reference sequence). This CDR3 reads CATSRESGSYNEQFF. DNA of the CDR3: TGTGCCACCAGCAGAGAAAGCGGGAGCTACAATGAGCAGTTCTTC.

The chain combines TRBV14 with TRBJ1-2, with D perhaps TRBD1 (5 bases). Trimming removed 4 bases from V and 0 bases from J, with 12 bases in between. CDR1 SGHDN and CDR2 FVKESK come from the germline V gene. The CDR3 spans 15 residues. CDR3 amino acids: CASSPVAGPNYGYTF. DNA of the CDR3: TGTGCCAGCAGCCCAGTGGCAGGGCCTAACTATGGCTACACCTTC.

The V call is TRBV6-6, the J call TRBJ2-3; D is undetermined. The CDR3 is 15 amino acids. V lost 6 bases to trimming and J lost 4 bases, with 17 bases between them. Germline loops: CDR1 MNHNY, CDR2 SVGAGI (reference sequence). CDR3 in DNA: TGTGCCAGCAGACACAATGGGGTTGGGGCAGATACGCAGTATTTT. This gives the protein CASRHNGVGADTQYF.

The chain recombines TRBV15 with TRBJ2-1; TRBD2 matches 9 bases. The CDR3 has 15 amino acids. The ends lost 7 bases at V and 3 bases at J; junction bases unmatched: 7. Per the germline V gene, CDR1 is LNHNV and CDR2 is YYDKDF (reference sequence). CDR3 loop: CATMNSGSFYNEQFF. Here the CDR3 DNA reads TGTGCCACCATGAATAGCGGGAGTTTCTACAATGAGCAGTTCTTC.

The J gene is TRBJ2-1, the V gene TRBV10-3, with 10 positions matching TRBD2. The V gene's germline CDR1 is ENHRY and CDR2 SYGVKD. The CDR3 is 14 amino acids. The V segment lost 6 bases and the J segment 5 bases; nucleotides outside the gene matches: 4. The CDR3 protein is CAIRGTSVDNEQFF. The DNA of the CDR3 is TGTGCCATCAGAGGGACTAGCGTAGACAATGAGCAGTTCTTC.

The rearrangement links TRBV18 to TRBJ2-6; D possibly uses TRBD1 or TRBD2 (6 bases each). Germline CDR1 and CDR2: KGHSH and LQKENI. CDR3 length: 17 residues. Trimming removed 3 bases from V and 1 base from J, with 13 bases in between. CDR3 nucleotides: TGTGCCAGCTCACCTCCCGGGGGCTGGTCTGGGGCCAACGTCCTGACTTTC. Translated: CASSPPGGWSGANVLTF.

CDR3 coding DNA: TGTGCCAGCTCACCAGGGGACAGAGGCTACGAGCAGTACTTC. Protein sequence: CASSPGDRGYEQYF. V and J are TRBV18 and TRBJ2-7, with 7 bases lining up with TRBD1. Per the germline V gene, CDR1 is KGHSH and CDR2 is LQKENI. The CDR3 is 14 residues long. V trimming: 2 bases; J trimming: 3 bases; junction bases outside the gene matches: 4.

This clone has a single count. The chain links TRBV7-2 to TRBJ2-3, with D tentatively TRBD1 or TRBD2 (5 bases each). Trimming pared 0 bases from V and 3 bases from J, leaving 10 bases between. Germline V CDR1 and CDR2: SGHTA, FQGNSA. CDR3 size: 15 residues. The CDR3 is CASSLALGGTDTQYF. In DNA form, the CDR3 reads TGTGCCAGCAGCTTAGCGCTTGGGGGAACAGATACGCAGTATTTT.

This chain joins TRBV6-6 and TRBJ1-2; a possible D gene is TRBD1 (5 bases). The CDR3 extends over 11 amino acids. V dropped 11 bases and J dropped 7 bases, with 14 bases sitting between them. CDR1 and CDR2 (germline): MNHNY, SVGAGI (reference sequence). This chain's CDR3 is CAVTLGGGYTF. The CDR3 DNA reads as TGTGCCGTTACCCTTGGGGGTGGCTACACCTTC.

The rearrangement links TRBV7-9 to TRBJ2-5; no clear D. Between the trimmed V and J ends, which lost 4 bases and 3 bases, there was a span of 6 bases. CDR1 SEHNR and CDR2 FQNEAQ come from the germline V gene (reference sequence). The CDR3 sequence is 12 residues long. CDR3 sequence reads: CASSSSKETQYF. CDR3 DNA sequence: TGTGCCAGCAGCTCTTCGAAAGAGACCCAGTACTTC.

The chain combines TRBV5-1 with TRBJ2-3, with TRBD2 matching over 9 bases. The germline gives CDR1 SGHRS, CDR2 YFSETQ. The CDR3 is made up of 18 amino acids. V was pared by 4 bases and J by 0 bases, with 12 bases of the junction left unmatched. The chain's CDR3 is CASSGGLTSGRSTDTQYF. DNA for the CDR3: TGCGCCAGCAGCGGCGGACTTACTAGCGGGCGGAGCACAGATACGCAGTATTTT.

This chain joins TRBV10-3 and TRBJ1-5, with 7 nucleotides matching TRBD1. This CDR3 has 15 amino acids. Trimming at V came to 6 bases and at J to 8 bases, leaving 13 bases not matched to a gene. Germline CDR1 ENHRY, CDR2 SYGVKD. The CDR3 sequence is CAISERDSLLEPQHF. CDR3 nucleotide sequence: TGTGCCATCAGCGAAAGGGACAGCCTCTTGGAGCCCCAGCATTTT.